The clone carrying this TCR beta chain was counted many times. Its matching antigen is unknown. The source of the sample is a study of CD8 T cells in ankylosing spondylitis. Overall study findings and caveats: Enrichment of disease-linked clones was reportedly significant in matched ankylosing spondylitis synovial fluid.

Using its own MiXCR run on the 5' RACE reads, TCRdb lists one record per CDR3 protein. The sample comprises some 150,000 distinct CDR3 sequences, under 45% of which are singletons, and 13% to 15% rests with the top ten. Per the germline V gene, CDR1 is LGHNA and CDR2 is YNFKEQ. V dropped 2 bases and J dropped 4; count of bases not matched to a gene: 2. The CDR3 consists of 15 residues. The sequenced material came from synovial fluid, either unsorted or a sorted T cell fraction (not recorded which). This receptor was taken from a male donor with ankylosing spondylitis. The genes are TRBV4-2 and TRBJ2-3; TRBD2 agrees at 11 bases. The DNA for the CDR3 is TGTGCCAGCAGCCAAACTAGCGGGGGCGCAGATACGCAGTATTTT. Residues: CASSQTSGGADTQYF.